This TCR beta chain emerged from a study of cytomegalovirus exposure and HLA in healthy donors. Overall study: Later analysis reported that the 120 or so validation repertoires shared the platform of the roughly 680 first-cohort repertoires. Study-level results: The study found most TCR sequences rare, yet found some public TCRs in many donors. The classifier reportedly diagnosed cytomegalovirus status with high sensitivity and specificity.

For this clone: Its antigen is unidentified.

CDR3 length: 18 residues. V shed 1 base and J 0 bases; nucleotides not matched to a gene: 9. CDR1 SGDLS and CDR2 YYNGEE come from the germline V gene. This table comes from immunoSEQ multiplex PCR, and its TCRdb copy is limited to in-frame clones, with some not included. The data hold around 69,000 clones, with over 95% observed a single time. The V gene is TRBV9, the J gene TRBJ2-2, with TRBD1 identical over 7 bases. What was sequenced was PBMCs. The source is a woman in her late teens or twenties in good health and CMV-seropositive. The CDR3 DNA sequence: TGTGCCAGCAGCGTAACCCATAGGACAGGAACGAACACCGGGGAGCTGTTTTTT. Its protein is CASSVTHRTGTNTGELFF.